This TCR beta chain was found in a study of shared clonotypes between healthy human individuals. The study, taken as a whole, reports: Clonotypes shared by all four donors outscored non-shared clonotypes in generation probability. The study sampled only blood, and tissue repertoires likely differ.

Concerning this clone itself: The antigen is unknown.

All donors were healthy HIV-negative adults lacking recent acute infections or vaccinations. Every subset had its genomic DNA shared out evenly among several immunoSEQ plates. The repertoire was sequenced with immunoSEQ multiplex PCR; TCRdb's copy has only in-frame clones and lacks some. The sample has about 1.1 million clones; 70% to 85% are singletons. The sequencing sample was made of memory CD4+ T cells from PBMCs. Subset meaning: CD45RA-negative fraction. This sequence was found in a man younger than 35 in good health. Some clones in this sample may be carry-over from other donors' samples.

Here the CDR3 reads CASSHWGETQYF. CDR3 in DNA: TGTGCCAGTAGCCACTGGGGAGAGACCCAGTACTTC. The chain couples TRBV19 to TRBJ2-5; D remains ambiguous. Per the germline V gene, CDR1 is LNHDA and CDR2 is SQIVND (reference sequence). The V end lost 6 bases, the J end lost 4 bases, and 9 bases lay between the germline ends. The length of the CDR3 is 12 residues.